This TCR beta chain appears in the sequencing data of a study of blood T cell repertoires in COVID-19. The germline V and J ends were trimmed by 3 bases and 1 base, with 4 bases remaining between them. The CDR3 spans 13 residues. From germline, CDR1 is LNHNV and CDR2 YYDKDF (reference sequence). The table came from immunoSEQ multiplex PCR; TCRdb's copy has only in-frame clones and leaves some out. The table records about 160,000 clones, around 80% of them present only once. The sequence derives from a man aged 60-69 years with active or convalescent COVID-19. Sequenced input: peripheral blood. This chain connects TRBV15 to TRBJ1-5; D not resolved. CDR3 sequence: CATSRASNQPQHF. The CDR3 DNA is TGTGCCACCAGCAGGGCCAGCAATCAGCCCCAGCATTTT.